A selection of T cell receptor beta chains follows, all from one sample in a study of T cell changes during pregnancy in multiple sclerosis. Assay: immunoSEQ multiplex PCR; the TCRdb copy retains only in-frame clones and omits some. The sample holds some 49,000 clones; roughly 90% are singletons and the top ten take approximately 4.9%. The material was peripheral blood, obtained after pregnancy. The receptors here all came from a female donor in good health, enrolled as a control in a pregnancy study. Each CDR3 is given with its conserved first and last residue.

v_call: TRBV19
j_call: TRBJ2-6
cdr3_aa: CASSMGDIRSGANVLTF

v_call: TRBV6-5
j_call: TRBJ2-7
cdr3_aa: CASSPTSYEQYF

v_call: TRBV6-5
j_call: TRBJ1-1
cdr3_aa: CASGRGNAEAFF

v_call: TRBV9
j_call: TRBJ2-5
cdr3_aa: CASSVESGGARETQYF

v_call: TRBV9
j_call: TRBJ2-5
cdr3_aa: CASSFRGVASWETQYF

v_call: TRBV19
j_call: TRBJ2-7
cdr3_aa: CASSIVGGPVYEQYF

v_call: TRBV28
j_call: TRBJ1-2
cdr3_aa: CASSFIRSTGDRGYGYTF

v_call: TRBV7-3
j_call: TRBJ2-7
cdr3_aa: CASSLGTGGPYEQYF

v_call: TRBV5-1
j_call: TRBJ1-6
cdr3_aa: CASSFKTGLYNSPLHF

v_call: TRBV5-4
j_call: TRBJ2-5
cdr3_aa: CASSSPLAGGGETQYF

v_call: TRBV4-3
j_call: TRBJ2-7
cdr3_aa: CASSQETGEAYEQYF

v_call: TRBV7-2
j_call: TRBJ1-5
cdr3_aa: CASSLGQSNQPQHF

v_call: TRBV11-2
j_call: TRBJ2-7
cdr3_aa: CASSKIHGSMNEQYF

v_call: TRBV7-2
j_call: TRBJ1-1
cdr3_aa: CASSFNTGGQNTEAFF

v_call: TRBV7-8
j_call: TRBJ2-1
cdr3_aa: CASSFRTGGYTDNEQFF

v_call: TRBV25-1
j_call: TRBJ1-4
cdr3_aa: CASSVGGRLGEKLFF

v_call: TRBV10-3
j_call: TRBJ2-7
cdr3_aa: CAISEPADSYEQYF

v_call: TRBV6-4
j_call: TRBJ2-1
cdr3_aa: CASSDSGSGANEQFF

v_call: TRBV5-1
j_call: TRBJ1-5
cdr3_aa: CASSLDQGNQPQHF

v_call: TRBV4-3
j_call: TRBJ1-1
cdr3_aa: CASSQDRRIRTEAFF

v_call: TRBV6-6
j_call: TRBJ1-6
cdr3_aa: CASSSPTGNNSPLHF

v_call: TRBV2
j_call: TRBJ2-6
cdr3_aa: CASSEAPAPGGANVLTF

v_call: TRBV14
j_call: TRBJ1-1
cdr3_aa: CASSQLQQNTEAFF

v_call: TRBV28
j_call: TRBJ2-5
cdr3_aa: CASSFSGTGQGEYQETQYF

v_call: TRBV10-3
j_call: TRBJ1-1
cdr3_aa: CAIRGGSNTEAFF

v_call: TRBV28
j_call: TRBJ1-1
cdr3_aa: CASSHPTDTEAFF

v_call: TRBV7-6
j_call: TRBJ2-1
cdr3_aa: CASSPWTSGRGYNEQFF

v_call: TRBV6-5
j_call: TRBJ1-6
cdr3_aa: CASGTGNSPLHF

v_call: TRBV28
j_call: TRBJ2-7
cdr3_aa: CASSFQGADEQYF

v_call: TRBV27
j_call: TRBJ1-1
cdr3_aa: CASSPQGLPEAFF

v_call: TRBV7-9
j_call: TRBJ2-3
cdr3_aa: CASSPPTAGGAFGSDTQYF

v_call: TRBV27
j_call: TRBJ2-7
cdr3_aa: CASSLKGEGYEQYF

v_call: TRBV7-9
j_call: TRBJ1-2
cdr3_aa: CASSSGGDYGYTF

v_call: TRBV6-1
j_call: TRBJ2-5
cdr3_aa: CASSAQETQYF

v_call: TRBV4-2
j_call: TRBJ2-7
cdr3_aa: CASSQGSEDLPYEQYF

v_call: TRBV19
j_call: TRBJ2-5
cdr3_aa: CATQRGGETQYF

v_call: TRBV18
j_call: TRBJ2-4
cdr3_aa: CASSPKAGGDGKNIQYF

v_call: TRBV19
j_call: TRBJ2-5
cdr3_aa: CASSIAPQGARRETQYF

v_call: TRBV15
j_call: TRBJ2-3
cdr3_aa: CATSRDPGGVSHTQYF

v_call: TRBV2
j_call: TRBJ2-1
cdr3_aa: CASSPRASKAGEQFF

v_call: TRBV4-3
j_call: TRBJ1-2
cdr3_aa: CASSQGWSVASSYGYTF

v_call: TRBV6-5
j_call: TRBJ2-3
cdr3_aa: CASSYPGTQYF

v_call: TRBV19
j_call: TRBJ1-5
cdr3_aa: CASSMGLVTGDNQPQHF

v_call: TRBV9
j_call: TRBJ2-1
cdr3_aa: CASSADRQVNEQFF

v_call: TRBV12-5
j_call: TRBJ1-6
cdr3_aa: CASGLGQGAFDNSPLHF

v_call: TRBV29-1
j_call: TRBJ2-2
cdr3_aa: CSVEWDSYTGELFF

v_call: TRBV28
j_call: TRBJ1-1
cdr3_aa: CASSLRNYRVLNTEAFF

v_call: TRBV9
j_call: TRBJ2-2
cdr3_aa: CASSVSGGTSGATGELFF

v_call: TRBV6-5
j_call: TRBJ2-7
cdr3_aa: CASSYPHRGDGHEQYF